Below, 24 T cell receptor beta chains from the same sample are listed, as sequenced in a study of blood T cell repertoires in COVID-19. Clones were sequenced by immunoSEQ multiplex PCR, and TCRdb holds only the in-frame ones, with some missing. Here the sample spans 100,000 to 150,000 clones, around 86% being singletons. The sample consisted of peripheral blood. These receptors were taken from an elderly man with active or convalescent COVID-19.

The chain carries TRBV19 and TRBJ2-3; perhaps TRBD2 as D (6 bases). Trimming cost V 3 bases and J 4 bases, with 20 bases left between them. The CDR3 contains 17 residues. CDR1 and CDR2 (germline): LNHDA, SQIVND (reference sequence). The CDR3 bases are TGTGCCAGTAGTATGGAAGTCGTGGGACTGGCACCAGATACGCAGTATTTT. Translated, it gives CASSMEVVGLAPDTQYF.

This chain connects TRBV18 to TRBJ2-5; 9 nucleotides align to TRBD2. J was trimmed by 1 base and V by 5 bases; bases with no gene match: 2. Germline CDR1 reads KGHSH; CDR2 reads LQKENI. The CDR3 spans 14 residues. CDR3 protein: CASSELAGQETQYF. As DNA, the CDR3 is TGTGCCAGCTCAGAACTAGCGGGCCAAGAGACCCAGTACTTC.

This rearrangement joins TRBV5-1 to TRBJ2-1, with 8 bases fitting TRBD1. Germline V gives CDR1 SGHRS, CDR2 YFSETQ. V was clipped by 4 bases and J by 8 bases; unmatched bases: 11. CDR3 size: 15 residues. CDR3 DNA sequence: TGCGCCAGCAGCCCAGTTCGGACAGGGATCGATGAGCAGTTCTTC. Protein sequence: CASSPVRTGIDEQFF. The entire variable domain, with the rest obtained from reference TRBV5-1 and TRBJ2-1, is as follows: KAGVTQTPRYLIKTRGQQVTLSCSPISGHRSVSWYQQTPGQGLQFLFEYFSETQRNKGNFPGRFSGRQFSNSRSEMNVSTLELGDSALYLCASSPVRTGIDEQFFGPGTRLTVL.

Notes on this clone: Additional DNA sequences in this sample encode the identical CDR3. For the CDR3, the DNA is TGCGCCAGCAGCCCTCGACAGCGAAACACTGAAGCTTTCTTT. This gives the protein CASSPRQRNTEAFF. V and J are TRBV5-1 and TRBJ1-1; D might be TRBD1 (5 bases). The length of the CDR3 is 14 residues. Germline CDR1 reads SGHRS; CDR2 reads YFSETQ. V lost 4 bases and J lost 2, with 12 bases in between.

V gene TRBV29-1 combines with J gene TRBJ1-4; 7 nucleotides agree with TRBD1. Trimming removed 3 bases from V and 2 bases from J; junction bases left unmatched: 6. CDR1 SQVTM and CDR2 ANQGSEA come from the germline V gene. The CDR3 covers 15 residues. The DNA of the CDR3 is TGCAGCGTTGACGGGACAGACGGCACTAATGAAAAACTGTTTTTT. Translating gives CSVDGTDGTNEKLFF.

The gene calls are TRBV7-6 and TRBJ2-1; 11 bases map to TRBD2. Trimming took 6 bases from V and 3 from J; bases not matched to a gene: 4. Germline V gives CDR1 SGHVS, CDR2 FNYEAQ. The CDR3 runs 15 residues. CDR3 region: CASRPLAGGYNEQFF. The CDR3 DNA is TGTGCCAGCAGACCCCTAGCGGGGGGCTACAATGAGCAGTTCTTC.

The rearrangement uses TRBV12-2 and TRBJ2-1; TRBD2, the table's D call, lacks a check against the DNA. TRBV12-2 is described as a pseudogene. This CDR3 comprises 22 residues. CDR3 DNA sequence: TGTGCAAGTCGCTTATCAGTGGCGAGCCCTGAACTGGGACTAGCGGGAGAATGTGAGCAGTTCTTC. Encoded protein: CASRLSVASPELGLAGECEQFF.

The CDR3 region has the DNA TGCAGCGTTGTGTTTGCGGGGGCGGCTGGCTACACCTTC. It yields the protein CSVVFAGAAGYTF. This rearrangement joins TRBV29-1 to TRBJ1-2; weak D call: TRBD1 (6 bases). V lost 4 bases, J lost 7 bases, and 16 bases lay in between. The germline gives CDR1 SQVTM, CDR2 ANQGSEA. The CDR3 length is 13 residues.

This clone was counted once. V and J are TRBV3-1 (or the pseudogene TRBV3-2) and TRBJ2-3; a possible D gene is TRBD1 (5 bases). The CDR3 runs to 14 residues. In germline, CDR1 is LGHDT, CDR2 YNNKEL (reference sequence). Trimming took off 1 base at V and 6 bases at J, with 11 bases between the two ends. For the CDR3, the DNA is TGTGCCAGCAGCCAAGGCAGGGTGGGGGATACGCAGTATTTT. This codes for CASSQGRVGDTQYF.

This sequence joins TRBV19 and TRBJ1-6; 8 bases fit TRBD1. In germline, CDR1 is LNHDA, CDR2 SQIVND (reference sequence). The CDR3 covers 14 residues. The V segment lost 9 bases and the J segment 4 bases; nucleotides outside the gene matches: 5. CDR3: CASGQGPYNSPLHF. As DNA, the CDR3 is TGTGCCAGCGGACAGGGCCCTTATAATTCACCCCTCCACTTT.

The chain is built from TRBV28 and TRBJ1-1; D remains ambiguous. Germline loops: CDR1 MDHEN, CDR2 SYDVKM. V lost 7 bases, J lost 0 bases, and 12 bases lay in between. The CDR3 contains 14 residues. The CDR3 sequence is CASTFRGVNTEAFF. The CDR3 nucleotides are TGTGCCAGCACGTTTCGGGGAGTGAACACTGAAGCTTTCTTT.

The chain links TRBV20-1 to TRBJ2-5, with a weak D call TRBD2 (5 bases). The length of the CDR3 is 13 residues. Germline V gene lookup returns CDR1 DFQATT and CDR2 SNEGSKA (reference sequence). Trimming stripped 3 bases from V and 1 base from J, with 9 bases between. CDR3 residues: CSASIGGQETQYF. The CDR3 coding sequence is TGCAGTGCTAGTATCGGAGGCCAAGAGACCCAGTACTTC.

The chain carries TRBV4-1 and TRBJ2-3; no definite D call. Germline V gene data show CDR1 as MGHRA and CDR2 as YSYEKL. CDR3 size: 14 residues. V dropped 0 bases and J dropped 8 bases, with 12 bases sitting between them. The CDR3 spells CASSQEPRAGTQYF. The CDR3 DNA is TGCGCCAGCAGCCAAGAACCCCGCGCCGGTACGCAGTATTTT.

This clone was detected only a few times. The genes are TRBV15 and TRBJ1-2; TRBD1 matches 7 bases. V gave up 1 base and J gave up 4 bases; unmatched junction bases: 12. The CDR3 has 17 residues. Germline values: CDR1 LNHNV, CDR2 YYDKDF (reference sequence). The CDR3 protein is CATSRATTGALGYGYTF. The CDR3 nucleotides read TGTGCCACCAGCAGAGCCACTACAGGGGCTCTAGGCTATGGCTACACCTTC.

The rearrangement joins TRBV4-1 to TRBJ2-3, with 9 nucleotides matching TRBD1. The CDR3 has 17 residues. The junction had 8 bases not matched to a gene; V was cut back by 4 bases and J by 0 bases. Per germline, CDR1 MGHRA and CDR2 YSYEKL. The CDR3 DNA reads as TGCGCCAGCAGCCGGCTAGAAGGGACAGGGAGCACAGATACGCAGTATTTT. It codes for CASSRLEGTGSTDTQYF.

CDR3 region: CASSRQGDQPQHF. CDR3 sequence (DNA): TGTGCCAGTAGTAGACAGGGGGATCAGCCCCAGCATTTT. This sequence joins TRBV19 and TRBJ1-5, with TRBD1 identical over 9 bases. CDR1 and CDR2 (germline): LNHDA, SQIVND (reference sequence). The trim removed 4 bases at V and 5 bases at J, leaving 0 bases unmatched. The CDR3 is 13 residues long.

This sequence joins TRBV5-6 and TRBJ2-1; D ambiguous. CDR1 is SGHDT and CDR2 is YYEEEE in the germline V gene. The CDR3 totals 13 residues. Trimming removed 4 bases from V and 8 bases from J, with 13 bases in between. As DNA, the CDR3 is TGTGCCAGCAGCCTCCCGCGTACCTATGAGCAGTTCTTC. This codes for CASSLPRTYEQFF.

J is TRBJ2-5 and V is TRBV5-1; 12 positions match TRBD1. Trimming cost V 2 bases and J 5 bases; bases outside gene matches: 7. The V gene's germline CDR1 is SGHRS and CDR2 YFSETQ. This CDR3 has 16 amino acids. The CDR3 DNA follows: TGCGCCAGCAGCTTATTGGGACAGGGGGCGCAGGAGACCCAGTACTTC. This translates into CASSLLGQGAQETQYF.

This sequence joins TRBV5-4 and TRBJ2-4; 13 positions match TRBD2. The V gene end was trimmed by 0 bases and the J gene end by 15 bases; junction bases not matched to a gene: 3. This CDR3 is 13 amino acids long. The V gene's germline CDR1 is SGHNT and CDR2 YYREEE (reference sequence). This chain's CDR3 is CASSLGLAGGTYF. The DNA for the CDR3 is TGTGCCAGCAGCTTGGGACTAGCGGGGGGAACGTACTTC.

This chain uses TRBV5-5 with TRBJ1-4; D is ambiguous. This CDR3 comprises 14 residues. Germline loops: CDR1 SGHKS, CDR2 YYEKEE (reference sequence). Trimming removed 3 bases at V and 7 bases at J, with 13 bases between. In DNA form, the CDR3 reads TGTGCCAGCAGCTCCCGCCCTAGTGGTGAAAAACTGTTTTTT. This translates into CASSSRPSGEKLFF.

This clone was counted a single time. This chain uses TRBV10-3 with TRBJ2-7, with TRBD2 identical over 13 bases. The trim removed 2 bases at V and 4 bases at J, leaving 2 bases unmatched. The germline gives CDR1 ENHRY, CDR2 SYGVKD. This CDR3 is 15 amino acids long. The CDR3 sequence is CAISEGTSGTYEQYF. In nucleotides, the CDR3 is TGTGCCATCAGTGAGGGGACTAGCGGGACATACGAGCAGTACTTC.

As for this clone: This same CDR3 is encoded by further DNA sequences in the sample. V gene TRBV7-2 combines with J gene TRBJ1-4; D gene unclear. This CDR3 spans 14 amino acids. Deletions cut 1 base from V and 5 bases from J, with 8 bases between. Germline lookup yields CDR1 SGHTA and CDR2 FQGNSA. CDR3 amino acids: CASSLGGGNEKLFF. For the CDR3, the DNA is TGTGCCAGCAGCTTAGGAGGTGGGAATGAAAAACTGTTTTTT.

The chain recombines TRBV2 with TRBJ2-2, with 14 bases that match TRBD2. Trimming cost V 6 bases and J 5 bases; bases outside gene matches: 2. The CDR3 is 15 amino acids. CDR1 is SNHLY and CDR2 is FYNNEI in the germline V gene. The CDR3 is CASRRLAGGTGELFF. The CDR3 DNA follows: TGTGCCAGCAGACGACTAGCGGGGGGGACCGGGGAGCTGTTTTTT.

The rearrangement uses TRBV9 and TRBJ2-3; 10 nucleotides agree with TRBD2. Germline V gene lookup returns CDR1 SGDLS and CDR2 YYNGEE. J gave up 4 bases and V 2 bases, and 7 bases lay outside the gene matches. The CDR3 is 16 amino acids. The CDR3 is CASSVPSGGLADTQYF. The CDR3 DNA sequence: TGTGCCAGCAGCGTTCCTAGCGGGGGATTGGCAGATACGCAGTATTTT.